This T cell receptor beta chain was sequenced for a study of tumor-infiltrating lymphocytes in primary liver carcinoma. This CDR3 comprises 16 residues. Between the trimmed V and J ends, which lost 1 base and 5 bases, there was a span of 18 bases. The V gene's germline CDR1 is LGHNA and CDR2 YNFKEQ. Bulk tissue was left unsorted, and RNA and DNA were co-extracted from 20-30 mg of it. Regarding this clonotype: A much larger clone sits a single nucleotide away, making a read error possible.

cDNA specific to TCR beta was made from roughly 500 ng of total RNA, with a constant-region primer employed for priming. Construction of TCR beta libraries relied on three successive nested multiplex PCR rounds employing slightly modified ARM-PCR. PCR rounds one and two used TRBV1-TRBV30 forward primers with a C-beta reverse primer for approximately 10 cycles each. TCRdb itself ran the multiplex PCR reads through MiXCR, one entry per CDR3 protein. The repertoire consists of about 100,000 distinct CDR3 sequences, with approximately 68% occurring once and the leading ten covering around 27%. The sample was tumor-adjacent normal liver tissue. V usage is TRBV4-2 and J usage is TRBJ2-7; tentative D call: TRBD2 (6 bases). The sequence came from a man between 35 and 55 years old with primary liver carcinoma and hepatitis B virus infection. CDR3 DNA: TGTGCCAGCAGCCAAGGGGAGCTAGTGGGAGGCCACGAGCAGTACTTC. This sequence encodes CASSQGELVGGHEQYF.